These T cell receptor beta chains were read from a single sample in a study of blood T cell repertoires in COVID-19. Here immunoSEQ multiplex PCR was the method, and the copy in TCRdb shows in-frame clones only, minus some. The sample lists more than 200,000 clones, about 87% occurring once. The sample taken for sequencing was peripheral blood. The receptor source for this set is a man in his 70s with acute or convalescent COVID-19. The CDR3 runs from the conserved cysteine through the conserved F or W. D genes are given only for firm matches. Clone size, where shown, is once, few, many, or a class for clones that have expanded.

CDR3 protein: CASSLGGDTQYF; CDR3 DNA: TGTGCCAGCAGCTTGGGAGGGGATACGCAGTATTTT; D gene: NA; clone size: NA; V gene: TRBV5-4; J gene: TRBJ2-3
CDR3 protein: CASSFLGGSNQPQHF; CDR3 DNA: TGTGCCAGCAGTTTCCTGGGGGGATCGAATCAGCCCCAGCATTTT; D gene: NA; clone size: NA; V gene: TRBV27; J gene: TRBJ1-5
CDR3 protein: CASSSRGWGYTF; CDR3 DNA: TGTGCCAGCAGCTCCCGGGGTTGGGGCTACACCTTC; D gene: NA; clone size: NA; V gene: TRBV7-2; J gene: TRBJ1-2
CDR3 protein: CASSSRGPGANVLTF; CDR3 DNA: TGTGCCAGTAGTAGCAGGGGGCCTGGGGCCAACGTCCTGACTTTC; D gene: TRBD1; clone size: NA; V gene: TRBV19; J gene: TRBJ2-6
CDR3 protein: CASSLRKGQGNQPQHF; CDR3 DNA: TGTGCCAGCAGTTTAAGGAAGGGACAGGGGAATCAGCCCCAGCATTTT; D gene: TRBD1; clone size: NA; V gene: TRBV27; J gene: TRBJ1-5
CDR3 protein: CASTSGTGESNEQYF; CDR3 DNA: TGTGCCAGTACCTCCGGGACAGGGGAGTCAAACGAGCAGTACTTC; D gene: TRBD1; clone size: NA; V gene: TRBV19; J gene: TRBJ2-7
CDR3 protein: CASSPGLAGVDEQFF; CDR3 DNA: TGTGCCAGCAGTCCCGGACTAGCGGGAGTGGATGAGCAGTTCTTC; D gene: TRBD2; clone size: NA; V gene: TRBV2; J gene: TRBJ2-1
CDR3 protein: CATSDRQTGTGFTDTQYF; CDR3 DNA: TGTGCCACCAGTGACCGGCAAACTGGGACAGGGTTCACAGATACGCAGTATTTT; D gene: TRBD1; clone size: NA; V gene: TRBV24-1; J gene: TRBJ2-3
CDR3 protein: CAWSLKGASGTEAFF; CDR3 DNA: TGTGCCTGGAGTCTTAAAGGGGCCTCAGGCACTGAAGCTTTCTTT; D gene: NA; clone size: once; V gene: TRBV30; J gene: TRBJ1-1
CDR3 protein: CASSSRRGSSYNSPLHF; CDR3 DNA: TGTGCCAGCAGCTCCCGCCGGGGGAGCTCCTATAATTCACCCCTCCACTTT; D gene: NA; clone size: NA; V gene: TRBV5-5; J gene: TRBJ1-6
CDR3 protein: CASSLAGGLAYQETQYF; CDR3 DNA: TGCGCCAGCAGCTTGGCTGGGGGACTAGCTTATCAAGAGACCCAGTACTTC; D gene: TRBD2; clone size: once; V gene: TRBV5-1; J gene: TRBJ2-5
CDR3 protein: CASSPGLAGGGTEAFF; CDR3 DNA: TGCGCCAGCAGTCCAGGCCTCGCGGGGGGTGGCACTGAAGCTTTCTTT; D gene: NA; clone size: NA; V gene: TRBV5-1; J gene: TRBJ1-1
CDR3 protein: CASSQGDRGPYGYTF; CDR3 DNA: TGTGCCAGCAGCCAAGGTGACAGGGGGCCCTATGGCTACACCTTC; D gene: TRBD1; clone size: NA; V gene: TRBV3-1/TRBV3-2; J gene: TRBJ1-2
CDR3 protein: CASSARQGTNQETQYF; CDR3 DNA: TGTGCCAGCAGCGCGCGACAGGGGACAAACCAAGAGACCCAGTACTTC; D gene: TRBD1; clone size: NA; V gene: TRBV7-9; J gene: TRBJ2-5
CDR3 protein: CASTPAPVGRGVDEQFF; CDR3 DNA: TGTGCCAGCACTCCGGCCCCGGTTGGCAGGGGGGTGGATGAGCAGTTCTTC; D gene: NA; clone size: NA; V gene: TRBV9; J gene: TRBJ2-1
CDR3 protein: CASSPGTGASYEQYF; CDR3 DNA: TGTGCCAGCAGTCCCGGGACAGGGGCCTCCTACGAGCAGTACTTC; D gene: TRBD1; clone size: NA; V gene: TRBV7-9; J gene: TRBJ2-7
CDR3 protein: CASSLQGGSSSPLHF; CDR3 DNA: TGTGCCAGCAGCTTACAGGGTGGCAGCAGCTCACCCCTCCACTTT; D gene: NA; clone size: NA; V gene: TRBV7-9; J gene: TRBJ1-6
CDR3 protein: CAITTNSGSSNEQFF; CDR3 DNA: TGTGCCATCACCACGAATAGCGGGAGCTCCAATGAGCAGTTCTTC; D gene: TRBD2; clone size: NA; V gene: TRBV10-3; J gene: TRBJ2-1
CDR3 protein: CASRRDSYNEQFF; CDR3 DNA: TGTGCCAGCAGGAGGGATTCGTACAATGAGCAGTTCTTC; D gene: NA; clone size: NA; V gene: TRBV28; J gene: TRBJ2-1
CDR3 protein: CASRTQGFGGYTF; CDR3 DNA: TGTGCCAGCAGGACACAGGGGTTCGGTGGCTACACCTTC; D gene: TRBD1; clone size: NA; V gene: TRBV7-2; J gene: TRBJ1-2
CDR3 protein: CASRSKRGQFQPYEQYF; CDR3 DNA: TGCGCCAGCAGATCGAAGAGAGGACAGTTTCAGCCCTACGAGCAGTACTTC; D gene: NA; clone size: NA; V gene: TRBV10-1; J gene: TRBJ2-7
CDR3 protein: CASSFLTTGSSYEQYF; CDR3 DNA: TGCGCCAGCAGCTTTTTAACGACAGGGAGCTCCTACGAGCAGTACTTC; D gene: TRBD1; clone size: NA; V gene: TRBV5-1; J gene: TRBJ2-7
CDR3 protein: CASSTRQEQETQYF; CDR3 DNA: TGTGCCAGTAGTACGCGACAGGAACAAGAGACCCAGTACTTC; D gene: NA; clone size: NA; V gene: TRBV19; J gene: TRBJ2-5